This is a list of T cell receptor beta chains from one sample in a study of blood T cell repertoires in COVID-19. Clones were sequenced by immunoSEQ multiplex PCR, and TCRdb holds only the in-frame ones, with some missing. The sample yields 150,000 or so clones, around 88% seen once. Sequencing was performed on peripheral blood. The receptors stem from a human donor in a cohort sampled during active COVID-19. The CDR3 runs from the conserved cysteine through the conserved F or W. Clone size is shown for a subset of rows, as once, few, many or a class of expanded clone.

size: .
V: TRBV29-1
CDR3: CSVVPTQGYQETQYF

size: .
V: TRBV7-2
CDR3: CASTSYPREAEAFF

size: .
V: TRBV7-3
CDR3: CASSLIPGGALADTQYF

size: .
V: TRBV9
CDR3: CASSVAGYGYTF

size: .
V: TRBV11-2
CDR3: CASSPRTGRTGELFF

size: .
V: TRBV4-3
CDR3: CASSQETSGTLRTQYF

size: once
V: TRBV6-5
CDR3: CASRDTGGSQETQYF

size: .
V: TRBV6-2/TRBV6-3
CDR3: CASSYSKGQLYGYTF

size: .
V: TRBV27
CDR3: CASSFRGGELFF

size: .
V: TRBV5-1
CDR3: CASSLAPTGGEQYF

size: .
V: TRBV18
CDR3: CASSPLDRGISNYGYTF

size: .
V: TRBV18
CDR3: CASSPKAQGQGEKGNTEAFF

size: .
V: TRBV2
CDR3: CASSDAALAYEQYF

size: .
V: TRBV30
CDR3: CAWGKGGPQEKLFF

size: .
V: TRBV6-5
CDR3: CASSYDASGKLFF

size: .
V: TRBV7-3
CDR3: CASSFSQGTGELFF

size: .
V: TRBV6-5
CDR3: CASRIMTGSGNTIYF

size: .
V: TRBV7-8
CDR3: CASSRSTPGLAAEQYF

size: few
V: TRBV5-1
CDR3: CASSPESGVWTEAFF

size: once
V: TRBV27
CDR3: CASSLNGWWGGNEQFF

size: .
V: TRBV6-2/TRBV6-3
CDR3: CASSPLGLAGRNEQFF